This T cell receptor beta chain was documented in a study of cytomegalovirus exposure and HLA in healthy donors. From germline, CDR1 is LGHNA and CDR2 YNFKEQ. The CDR3 runs to 14 residues. V was shortened by 0 bases and J by 0 bases, with 5 bases between the two germline ends. The PCR was carried out with 60 Vbeta primers and 13 Jbeta primers. Libraries were prepared by immunoSEQ multiplex PCR; TCRdb keeps only in-frame clonotypes and omits some of them. The record lists roughly 80,000 clones, of which the ten most abundant hold 5.5% to 6.5%. This receptor was taken from a girl aged 10 to 17 in good health and CMV-seropositive. This sequence joins TRBV4-2 and TRBJ2-5; D is unresolved. What was sequenced was PBMCs. This CDR3 reads CASSQEADQETQYF. The CDR3 DNA is TGTGCCAGCAGCCAAGAGGCAGACCAAGAGACCCAGTACTTC.